Below are 13 T cell receptor beta chains sequenced from a single sample in a study of blood T cell repertoires in COVID-19. Measured with immunoSEQ multiplex PCR; TCRdb has only the in-frame clones, and not every one. The sample shows some 49,000 clones, roughly 79% of them seen only once. Source material: peripheral blood. The source of these receptors is an elderly woman with COVID-19, enrolled during active disease.

J is TRBJ1-2 and V is TRBV27; D ambiguous. This CDR3 spans 13 amino acids. Trimming shortened V by 1 base and J by 1 base, and 4 bases separated the two germline ends. CDR1 is MNHEY and CDR2 is SMNVEV in the germline V gene (reference sequence). CDR3 loop: CASSLFGNYGYTF. CDR3 in DNA: TGTGCCAGCAGTTTATTCGGTAACTATGGCTACACCTTC.

This clone was recorded a few times. This chain links TRBV7-8 with TRBJ2-7; 7 bases are shared with TRBD2. This CDR3 contains 14 residues. Germline CDR1 reads SGHVS; CDR2 reads FQNEAQ. The V gene end was trimmed by 3 bases and the J gene end by 5 bases; junction bases not matched to a gene: 7. The CDR3 loop reads CASSLGGRTDEQYF. CDR3 bases: TGTGCCAGCAGCTTGGGCGGGAGAACAGACGAGCAGTACTTC.

The chain is built from TRBV10-1 and TRBJ2-1, with TRBD2 identical over 8 bases. The J segment lost 6 bases and the V segment lost 5 bases, leaving 6 bases of the junction unmatched. This CDR3 has 14 amino acids. CDR1 is WNHNN and CDR2 is SYGVQD in the germline V gene (reference sequence). The CDR3 here is CASSSGGVGNEQFF. DNA of the CDR3: TGCGCCAGCAGTTCGGGGGGGGTCGGCAATGAGCAGTTCTTC.

The chain links TRBV10-3 to TRBJ1-5; TRBD1 matches 7 bases. The germline gives CDR1 ENHRY, CDR2 SYGVKD. After removal of 8 bases from V and 0 bases from J, the junction contained 13 bases not matched to a gene. There are 17 residues in the CDR3. CDR3 DNA: TGTGCCATCGCCGCTGTGGCAGGGGGTTATAGCAATCAGCCCCAGCATTTT. It yields the protein CAIAAVAGGYSNQPQHF.

V and J are TRBV30 and TRBJ2-5; 7 bases are a match to TRBD2. Germline values: CDR1 GTSNPN, CDR2 SVGIG (reference sequence). This CDR3 is built from 13 residues. The CDR3 sequence is CARREGGEETQYF. For the CDR3, the DNA is TGTGCACGGAGAGAGGGAGGGGAAGAGACCCAGTACTTC.

V and J are TRBV24-1 and TRBJ1-4; the D gene is possibly TRBD1 (6 bases). This CDR3 has 16 amino acids. Germline V gene sequence: CDR1 KGHDR, CDR2 SFDVKD. Trimming removed 5 bases from V and 7 bases from J, with 19 bases in between. CDR3 residues: CATSGGTARGGEKLFF. CDR3 DNA sequence: TGTGCCACCAGTGGGGGAACGGCAAGAGGGGGTGAAAAACTGTTTTTT.

The V call is TRBV30, the J call TRBJ1-5, with 9 bases aligning to TRBD1. V was clipped by 1 base and J by 3 bases; unmatched bases: 4. Germline CDR1 reads GTSNPN; CDR2 reads SVGIG (reference sequence). There are 15 residues in the CDR3. CDR3: CAWSAGTGFNQPQHF. The DNA for the CDR3 is TGTGCCTGGAGTGCTGGGACAGGGTTCAATCAGCCCCAGCATTTT. The full variable domain, with the rest looked up from reference TRBV30 and TRBJ1-5, is SQTIHQWPATLVQPVGSPLSLECTVEGTSNPNLYWYRQAAGRGLQLLFYSVGIGQISSEVPQNLSASRPQDRQFILSSKKLLLSDSGFYLCAWSAGTGFNQPQHFGDGTRLSIL.

In its sample, this clone was seen once. A junction end diverges from the germline sequence, so it may reflect a read error. The chain links TRBV12-3 or TRBV12-4 to TRBJ1-5; 7 bases line up with TRBD1. This CDR3 region has 12 residues. CDR3 sequence (DNA): TGTGCCAGCAGTGAGGGACAGTCGCCCAGGGATTTT. This encodes CASSEGQSPRDF.

This clone occurred a few times. The V gene is TRBV14, the J gene TRBJ1-2; the D is unclear. The V end lost 0 bases, the J end lost 7 bases, and 12 bases lay between the germline ends. The CDR3 extends over 14 amino acids. CDR1 SGHDN and CDR2 FVKESK come from the germline V gene. The CDR3 coding sequence is TGTGCCAGCAGCCAAGATCGGGGTATCAGTGGCTACACCTTC. This translates into CASSQDRGISGYTF. Looking up the rest from reference TRBV14 and TRBJ1-2 gives the full variable domain: EAGVTQFPSHSVIEKGQTVTLRCDPISGHDNLYWYRRVMGKEIKFLLHFVKESKQDESGMPNNRFLAERTGGTYSTLKVQPAELEDSGVYFCASSQDRGISGYTFGSGTRLTVV.

The rearrangement uses TRBV7-9 and TRBJ2-1; 9 nucleotides agree with TRBD2. Germline V gene sequence: CDR1 SEHNR, CDR2 FQNEAQ (reference sequence). The length of the CDR3 is 14 residues. The junction had 3 bases not matched to a gene; V was cut back by 3 bases and J by 6 bases. CDR3 sequence: CASSFSGSGNEQFF. The CDR3 DNA sequence: TGTGCCAGCAGCTTTAGCGGGAGCGGCAATGAGCAGTTCTTC.

This chain connects TRBV6-1 to TRBJ2-3, with TRBD2 matching over 7 bases. J lost 0 bases, V lost 3 bases, and 6 bases had no gene match. The CDR3 is made up of 16 amino acids. Germline loops: CDR1 MNHNS, CDR2 SASEGT. DNA of the CDR3: TGTGCCAGCAGTGAGGGGCTAGCGGCGAGCACAGATACGCAGTATTTT. It translates to CASSEGLAASTDTQYF.

The chain couples TRBV11-3 to TRBJ1-1, with a possible D match to TRBD1 (5 bases). Germline CDR1 SGHNT, CDR2 YENEEA. This CDR3 comprises 12 residues. With 1 base removed from V and 10 bases from J, the gap between germline ends came to 10 bases. The CDR3 sequence: CASSLGREVAFF. The CDR3 DNA reads TGTGCCAGCAGCTTAGGCAGGGAGGTAGCTTTCTTT.

The rearrangement joins TRBV21-1 to TRBJ2-1; whether TRBD2, the table's D call, matches the DNA was not checked. TRBV21-1 is a pseudogene locus. This CDR3 region has 14 residues. CDR3 region: CASSKLFADNEQFF. DNA for the CDR3: TGTGCCAGCAGCAAACTTTTTGCGGACAATGAGCAGTTCTTC.